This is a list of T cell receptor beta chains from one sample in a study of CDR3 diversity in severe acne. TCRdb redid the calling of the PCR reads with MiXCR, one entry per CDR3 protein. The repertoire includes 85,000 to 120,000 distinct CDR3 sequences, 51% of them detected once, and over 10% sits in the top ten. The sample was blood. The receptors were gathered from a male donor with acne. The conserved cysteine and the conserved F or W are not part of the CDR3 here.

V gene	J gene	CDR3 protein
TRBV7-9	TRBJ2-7	ASSSGTHEQY
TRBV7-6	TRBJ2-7	ASSLSSSYEQY
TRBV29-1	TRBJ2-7	SVEASYEQY
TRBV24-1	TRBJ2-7	ATSDPYRDEQY
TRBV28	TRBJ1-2	ASMGEVGYT
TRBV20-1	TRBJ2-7	SASHPRRASYEQY
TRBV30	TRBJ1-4	AWSEQVNEKLF
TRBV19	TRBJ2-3	ASNRQATDTQY
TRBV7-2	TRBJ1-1	ASRQDRGSLTEAF
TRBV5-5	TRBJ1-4	ASSLPGRANEKLF
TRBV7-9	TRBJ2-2	ASSLKGLAGVTGELF
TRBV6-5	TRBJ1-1	ASTLGGTEAF
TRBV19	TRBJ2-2	ASLWTGGGGELF
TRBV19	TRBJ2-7	ASSPLAGGFGDRHEQY